This paragraph covers one TCR beta chain sequence. This sample was taken from a study of T cell changes during pregnancy in multiple sclerosis. The CDR3 spans 12 residues. V shed 3 bases, J shed 9 bases, and the junction held 0 bases outside the gene matches. Germline-derived CDR1 and CDR2 are KGHSH and LQKENI. The assay was immunoSEQ multiplex PCR, and TCRdb's table has in-frame clones only and misses some. The sample shows roughly 40,000 clones, about nine tenths of them seen only once. The V call is TRBV18, the J call TRBJ2-1; 9 bases agree with TRBD1. The sample was CD4+ T cells from peripheral blood mononuclear cells, taken in the first trimester of pregnancy. The clonotype comes from a female donor in good health, enrolled as a control in a pregnancy study. CDR3 nucleotide sequence: TGTGCCAGCTCACCGGACAGGGGTGAGCAGTTCTTC. It codes for CASSPDRGEQFF.